This TCR beta chain comes out of a study of radiotherapy plus CTLA-4 blockade in lung cancer. Here immunoSEQ multiplex PCR was the method, and the copy in TCRdb shows in-frame clones only, minus some. The repertoire includes tens of thousands of clones, 70% to 80% of them detected once, and under 10% sits in the top ten. This clone has only a few counts. CDR1 is SGHRS and CDR2 is YFSETQ in the germline V gene. This CDR3 is built from 15 residues. V was clipped by 4 bases and J by 0 bases, with 13 bases between them. This specimen was peripheral blood, taken from a patient treated with radiotherapy plus ipilimumab. J is TRBJ1-2 and V is TRBV5-1, with D unresolved. This sequence was found in a human donor with non-small cell lung cancer who had stable disease on radiotherapy plus ipilimumab. The CDR3 bases are TGCGCCAGCAGCCCTGCGGGAGCATCTAACTATGGCTACACCTTC. Protein product: CASSPAGASNYGYTF. The variable domain in full, with the rest retrieved from reference TRBV5-1 and TRBJ1-2, is KAGVTQTPRYLIKTRGQQVTLSCSPISGHRSVSWYQQTPGQGLQFLFEYFSETQRNKGNFPGRFSGRQFSNSRSEMNVSTLELGDSALYLCASSPAGASNYGYTFGSGTRLTVV.